Each of the 30 T cell receptor beta chains below was sequenced from the same sample in a study of response to subunit inactivated influenza vaccine listed by TCRdb under 2018. The time point label of this sample denotes: 45 days after influenza vaccine administration. Receptor amplification or capture employed RT-PCR. Sequenced on an Illumina HiSeq 2500. The public reads were quality trimmed at Q25 with fastp and then assembled into clones with MiXCR by TCRdb, keeping productive beta chains. All rows with the same CDR3 protein become a single entry with the most common DNA and genes. The sample records 430,000 or so distinct CDR3 sequences, 11% of which are singletons. The ten most abundant clones make up approximately 12% of the sample. The source was PBMCs from blood, collected about 40 days after vaccination. Receptors originate from a man between 45 and 60 years old who received an inactivated influenza vaccine. Donor details come from another sample of the same person, matched by shared clones.

This clonotype was seen many times. This chain connects TRBV7-9 to TRBJ1-5; D is undetermined. The germline V gene has CDR1 SEHNR and CDR2 FQNEAQ (reference sequence). CDR3 size: 14 residues. The V end was cut by 1 base, the J end by 3 bases, with 7 bases between. Here the CDR3 reads CASSLGGYNQPQHF. In DNA, the CDR3 is TGTGCCAGCAGCTTAGGGGGATACAATCAGCCCCAGCATTTT.

V is TRBV20-1 and J is TRBJ2-3, with TRBD2 as a possible D gene (6 bases). There are 14 residues in the CDR3. Germline CDR1 reads DFQATT; CDR2 reads SNEGSKA (reference sequence). Trimming took off 5 bases at V and 5 bases at J, with 17 bases between the two ends. The CDR3 sequence is CSAPAGLMGDTQYF. The CDR3 coding sequence is TGCAGTGCTCCGGCGGGATTAATGGGAGATACGCAGTATTTT.

This clonotype showed up just a few times. In DNA, the CDR3 is TGTGCCAGCAGCACAATCGACAGGGGGCGAACCGGGGAGCTGTTTTTT. Residues: CASSTIDRGRTGELFF. This chain connects TRBV6-2 or TRBV6-3 to TRBJ2-2; TRBD1 aligns across 10 bases. Germline loops: CDR1 MNHEY, CDR2 SVGEGT. V gave up 6 bases and J gave up 5 bases; unmatched junction bases: 9. CDR3 length: 16 residues.

This clonotype was seen more than once but under ten times. CDR3 nucleotides: TGTGCCAGCAGCGGGAATTCTAACTATGGCTACACCTTC. Its translation is CASSGNSNYGYTF. This chain links TRBV7-9 with TRBJ1-2; D unresolved. Germline CDR1 and CDR2: SEHNR and FQNEAQ (reference sequence). V was shortened by 5 bases and J by 0 bases, with 7 bases between the two germline ends. The CDR3 is 13 amino acids.

This clonotype was observed a handful of times. The chain employs TRBV20-1 and TRBJ2-7, with TRBD2 identical over 7 bases. In germline, CDR1 is DFQATT, CDR2 SNEGSKA (reference sequence). With 6 bases clipped from V and 3 bases from J, the junction kept 14 bases outside the gene matches. The CDR3 length is 15 residues. CDR3 sequence reads: CSATAAGYPFYEQYF. The DNA for the CDR3 is TGCAGTGCCACCGCAGCGGGGTACCCCTTCTACGAGCAGTACTTC.

This clonotype was found a few times. The chain recombines TRBV14 with TRBJ2-1; D remains unclear. Germline V gene lookup returns CDR1 SGHDN and CDR2 FVKESK. CDR3 length: 13 amino acids. Deletions cut 6 bases from V and 9 bases from J, with 15 bases between. The chain's CDR3 is CASRPVETVEQFF. The CDR3, as DNA: TGTGCCAGCAGACCCGTCGAGACGGTTGAGCAGTTCTTC.

This clonotype turned up a few times. This rearrangement joins TRBV28 to TRBJ2-7; tentative D call: TRBD2 (6 bases). The CDR3 is made up of 14 amino acids. Per the germline V gene, CDR1 is MDHEN and CDR2 is SYDVKM. Trimming stripped 2 bases from V and 4 bases from J, with 12 bases between. The chain's CDR3 is CASSLARGFYEQYF. CDR3 bases: TGTGCCAGCAGTTTAGCTCGGGGGTTTTACGAGCAGTACTTC.

Many counts were recorded for this clonotype. The junction does not match germline at one end; this may be a read error. This rearrangement joins TRBV9 to TRBJ2-1, with D hard to call. Germline CDR1 is SGDLS and CDR2 is YYNGEE. CDR3 length: 16 amino acids. The CDR3 protein is CASSVAVRPSHNEQFF. CDR3 nucleotide sequence: TGTGCCAGCAGCGTAGCGGTCAGGCCCTCCCACAATGAGCAGTTCTTC.

This clonotype came up once. The chain employs TRBV3-1 and TRBJ1-5, with 8 nucleotides matching TRBD1. This CDR3 comprises 15 residues. CDR1 and CDR2 (germline): LGHDT, YNNKEL (reference sequence). After removal of 0 bases from V and 9 bases from J, the junction contained 7 bases not matched to a gene. This CDR3 is CASSQERTGPGPQHF. For the CDR3, the DNA is TGTGCCAGCAGCCAAGAACGGACAGGGCCCGGGCCCCAGCATTTT.

This clonotype was detected ten times or more. The chain combines TRBV29-1 with TRBJ1-5; D remains ambiguous. The germline V gene has CDR1 SQVTM and CDR2 ANQGSEA. Trimming removed 4 bases at V and 3 bases at J, with 10 bases between. This CDR3 has 13 residues. The CDR3 DNA sequence: TGCAGCGTTGGAGAGAAGGCCAATCAGCCCCAGCATTTT. Translation gives CSVGEKANQPQHF.

The chain recombines TRBV4-1 with TRBJ2-4, with D maybe TRBD1 (7 bases). The V gene's germline CDR1 is MGHRA and CDR2 YSYEKL. V lost 3 bases and J 0 bases, leaving 27 bases between the germline ends. This CDR3 spans 21 amino acids. As DNA, the CDR3 is TGCGCCAGCAGCCAGTCATGGGTGAAGCGGGCGACAGGGTTAGCCAAAAACATTCAGTACTTC. It yields the protein CASSQSWVKRATGLAKNIQYF.

The chain couples TRBV28 to TRBJ2-7; 7 nucleotides agree with TRBD2. The CDR3 consists of 14 residues. The trim removed 8 bases at V and 4 bases at J, leaving 11 bases unmatched. Germline CDR1 is MDHEN and CDR2 is SYDVKM. The CDR3 DNA sequence: TGTGCCAGCGTCTCTTGGGGAGGGTGGTACGAGCAGTACTTC. It codes for CASVSWGGWYEQYF. The variable domain in full, completed from reference TRBV28 and TRBJ2-7, reads DVKVTQSSRYLVKRTGEKVFLECVQDMDHENMFWYRQDPGLGLRLIYFSYDVKMKEKGDIPEGYSVSREKKERFSLILESASTNQTSMYLCASVSWGGWYEQYFGPGTRLTVT.

In this sample, this clonotype turned up a few times. The V and J genes are TRBV27 and TRBJ2-7; D is unresolved. Looked up from germline, CDR1 is MNHEY and CDR2 is SMNVEV (reference sequence). V was trimmed by 4 bases and J by 0 bases, leaving 7 bases between them. This CDR3 comprises 13 residues. The CDR3 loop is CASSSRPSYEQYF. The CDR3 nucleotides read TGTGCCAGCAGTTCTCGGCCCTCCTACGAGCAGTACTTC.

This clonotype showed up just a few times. V and J are TRBV11-1 and TRBJ2-1; D may be TRBD1 or TRBD2 (5 bases each). Germline-derived CDR1 and CDR2 are SGHAT and FQDESV (reference sequence). The CDR3 consists of 16 residues. Trimming stripped 5 bases from V and 0 bases from J, with 14 bases between. In DNA, the CDR3 is TGTGCCAGCAGCCCTCCGGGACCGAGCTCCTACAATGAGCAGTTCTTC. Translation: CASSPPGPSSYNEQFF.

This sequence joins TRBV7-9 and TRBJ2-7, with TRBD2 as a possible D gene (6 bases). Germline V gives CDR1 SEHNR, CDR2 FQNEAQ (reference sequence). The CDR3 length is 16 residues. V dropped 0 bases and J dropped 1 base, with 13 bases sitting between them. DNA of the CDR3: TGTGCCAGCAGCTTAGCGGAGCGGGTAGGATCCTACGAGCAGTACTTC. Encoded protein: CASSLAERVGSYEQYF.

There are a few counts of this clonotype. V gene TRBV5-1 combines with J gene TRBJ2-5; 11 bases fit TRBD2. The CDR3 loop spans 17 amino acids. CDR1 and CDR2 from the germline V gene are SGHRS and YFSETQ. J was trimmed by 0 bases and V by 4 bases; bases with no gene match: 8. As DNA, the CDR3 is TGCGCCAGCAGCCCGGGCGGGACTAGCGGCTACCAAGAGACCCAGTACTTC. Protein sequence: CASSPGGTSGYQETQYF.

In its sample, this clonotype was seen a few times. The rearrangement uses TRBV20-1 and TRBJ2-2; 10 bases map to TRBD1. With 4 bases clipped from V and 3 bases from J, the junction kept 2 bases outside the gene matches. CDR1 is DFQATT and CDR2 is SNEGSKA in the germline V gene (reference sequence). The length of the CDR3 is 14 residues. Written as DNA, the CDR3 is TGCAGTGCTACCGGGACAGGGGACACCGGGGAGCTGTTTTTT. It encodes CSATGTGDTGELFF.

The chain combines TRBV5-1 with TRBJ2-1; 13 bases line up with TRBD2. In germline, CDR1 is SGHRS, CDR2 YFSETQ. After removal of 4 bases from V and 0 bases from J, the junction contained 16 bases not matched to a gene. This CDR3 has 21 amino acids. This CDR3 reads CASSTPDPTSGRAGSYNEQFF. The CDR3 DNA reads as TGCGCCAGCAGCACCCCGGACCCTACTAGCGGGAGGGCCGGCTCCTACAATGAGCAGTTCTTC.

This clonotype was detected a few times. The J gene is TRBJ1-4, the V gene TRBV25-1, with 9 positions matching TRBD1. The CDR3 totals 15 residues. Germline V lookup: CDR1 MGHDK, CDR2 SYGVNS. The trim removed 8 bases at V and 4 bases at J, leaving 8 bases unmatched. In DNA form, the CDR3 reads TGTGCCAGCCTGGACAGGGGCGTCCTTAATGAAAAACTGTTTTTT. This codes for CASLDRGVLNEKLFF.

J is TRBJ2-1 and V is TRBV11-2, with 8 bases that match TRBD2. Germline lookup yields CDR1 SGHAT and CDR2 FQNNGV. Trimming cost V 5 bases and J 3 bases; bases outside gene matches: 9. This CDR3 has 16 amino acids. The CDR3 protein is CASSHGGGSNYNEQFF. The CDR3 region has the DNA TGTGCCAGCAGCCACGGGGGGGGGAGCAACTACAATGAGCAGTTCTTC.

This clonotype was found a few times. V and J are TRBV29-1 and TRBJ2-1; 9 nucleotides match TRBD2. Germline assignment: CDR1 SQVTM and CDR2 ANQGSEA. V gave up 7 bases and J gave up 4 bases; unmatched junction bases: 5. The CDR3 has 13 residues. The chain's CDR3 is CSARAGGYNEQFF. CDR3 nucleotides: TGCAGCGCTAGAGCGGGAGGATACAATGAGCAGTTCTTC.

This clonotype was seen more than once but under ten times. The chain employs TRBV7-2 and TRBJ2-7; TRBD1 might be the D (5 bases). CDR3 size: 13 residues. The V gene's germline CDR1 is SGHTA and CDR2 FQGNSA. The V end was cut by 5 bases, the J end by 0 bases, with 8 bases between. The CDR3 DNA follows: TGTGCCAGCAGCGGGGCCAACTCCTACGAGCAGTACTTC. Its protein product is CASSGANSYEQYF.

The V call is TRBV11-2, the J call TRBJ2-2; D unresolved. The V end was cut by 4 bases, the J end by 1 base, with 10 bases between. This CDR3 has 15 amino acids. Germline CDR1 and CDR2: SGHAT and FQNNGV. CDR3 residues: CASSSTRGNTGELFF. The CDR3 nucleotides read TGTGCCAGCAGCTCTACGCGAGGGAACACCGGGGAGCTGTTTTTT.

The rearrangement joins TRBV20-1 to TRBJ2-1; 13 bases align to TRBD2. CDR3 length: 12 amino acids. Germline V gene sequence: CDR1 DFQATT, CDR2 SNEGSKA (reference sequence). The CDR3 loop reads CRGTSGNNEQFF. CDR3 nucleotides: TGCAGGGGGACTAGCGGGAACAATGAGCAGTTCTTC.

This clonotype came up many times. This chain joins TRBV29-1 and TRBJ2-7; the D is unclear. The CDR3 totals 12 residues. Trimming removed 7 bases from V and 4 bases from J, with 14 bases in between. From germline, CDR1 is SQVTM and CDR2 ANQGSEA. CDR3 DNA sequence: TGCAGCGCCGTGTATGGAAGGTACGAGCAGTACTTC. Translation: CSAVYGRYEQYF.

This clonotype appeared many times. The J gene is TRBJ2-7, the V gene TRBV29-1, with TRBD1 as a possible D gene (5 bases). The CDR3 has 13 residues. Germline assignment: CDR1 SQVTM and CDR2 ANQGSEA. Trimming left V 8 bases short and J 2 bases short, with 16 bases between. CDR3 in amino acids: CSTQDGAAYEQYF. The CDR3 DNA follows: TGCAGCACCCAGGATGGGGCGGCCTACGAGCAGTACTTC.

This clonotype was found once. A much bigger clone sits one base away, suggesting this may be a read error. The rearrangement uses TRBV5-5 and TRBJ2-2; D may be TRBD2 (6 bases). Germline CDR1 reads SGHKS; CDR2 reads YYEKEE (reference sequence). The CDR3 totals 15 residues. The V end lost 3 bases, the J end lost 4 bases, and 13 bases lay between the germline ends. CDR3 bases: TGTGCCAGCAGCTGTATGCCGGGAGTCACCGGGGAGCTGTTTTTT. It is translated as CASSCMPGVTGELFF.

The gene calls are TRBV2 and TRBJ2-3; 9 bases align to TRBD2. The V gene end was trimmed by 7 bases and the J gene end by 2 bases; junction bases not matched to a gene: 7. Per germline, CDR1 SNHLY and CDR2 FYNNEI. The CDR3 is 15 residues long. The CDR3 region is CASTGLARDTDTQYF. DNA for the CDR3: TGTGCCAGCACTGGACTAGCGAGAGACACAGATACGCAGTATTTT.

The chain employs TRBV12-3 or TRBV12-4 and TRBJ2-2; TRBD2 is a possible D gene (5 bases). V lost 6 bases to trimming and J lost 4 bases, with 15 bases between them. The CDR3 runs 15 residues. The CDR3: CASSLHRRGTGELFF. The CDR3 DNA sequence: TGTGCCAGCAGCCTCCATAGACGGGGCACCGGGGAGCTGTTTTTT.

The V gene is TRBV29-1, the J gene TRBJ2-7, with D possibly being TRBD1 (5 bases). V was shortened by 8 bases and J by 4 bases, with 12 bases between the two germline ends. The CDR3 has 11 residues. Germline V CDR1 and CDR2: SQVTM, ANQGSEA. This chain's CDR3 is CSSRSGYEQYF. CDR3 in DNA: TGCAGCTCTCGGTCAGGGTACGAGCAGTACTTC.